The T cell receptor beta chain described here comes from a study of shared clonotypes between healthy human individuals (dated by TCRdb to 2018 to 2021). About the full investigation: The cohort comprised a couple of women and a few men aged 18 to 49 years. To increase sequencing depth and limit assay-specific biases, TCR repertoire library preparation and sequencing were carried out by different laboratories using diverse techniques. Between about 0.8 and 9 billion PBMCs per donor were obtained by leukapheresis. To estimate repertoire size and how much clonotypes are shared between individuals, the study performed deep sequencing of blood TCR repertoires from roughly five healthy adults. For each donor, three plates each were used for CD4 naive and CD4 memory, two plates were used for CD8 naive, and one plate was used for CD8 memory.

Reading from cysteine to phenylalanine, the CDR3 counts 18 amino acids. The retained sequence is limited to the CDR3, 54 bases, with the frame set at the first base. From the germline V gene, CDR1 is SGHTA and CDR2 is FQGNSA. Ends trimmed: V by 3 bases, J by 0 bases; bases unmatched to a gene: 12. Healthy HIV-negative adults with no recently reported acute infections or vaccinations were included as donors. Every donor was a Caucasian adult residing in Nashville, Tennessee, USA. CD4+ T cells were enriched through magnetic negative selection, after which naive cells were positively selected on CD45RA and the remaining negative fraction served as the memory subset. Blood was collected by leukapheresis, and PBMCs were isolated by Ficoll-Histopaque density gradient centrifugation and then cryopreserved in liquid nitrogen vapor phase. Purity and quantity of every magnetically sorted T cell population were checked by analytical flow cytometry. Genomic DNA was isolated from every sorted fraction and measured by UV absorbance on a Nanodrop 2000c.

Using the deep immunoSEQ assay, TCR CDR3 regions were amplified from genomic DNA by multiplex PCR. Extracted genomic DNA from each cell subset was spread evenly across all wells of several immunoSEQ 96-well plates, with each plate serving as a replicate. For sorted subsets, 150 to 250 ng genomic DNA, equal to about 30,000 T cell genomes, was loaded into each replicate PCR. Purified libraries were measured with a Qubit 3.0 fluorometer, size-checked on a Bioanalyzer 2100, and measured again with the KAPA Library Quantification kit. Every immunoSEQ 96-well plate was sequenced on a dedicated single-read 150-cycle Illumina NextSeq 550 flow cell. The paper's data handling went like this. Because the immunoSEQ output held only junctional sequences and lacked quality scores, the filtering could not match the filtering applied to full-length reads. To assign V/J genes and CDR3, sequences were annotated using PyIR, a Python wrapper for IgBLAST v1.9, with IMGT germline references. Reads with weak V/J assignments (E-value above 1e-6), missing CDR3, stop codons, out-of-frame junctions, or ambiguous translated residues were removed. V3J clonotypes were defined by identical inferred V gene, J gene, and CDR3 amino acid sequence. To compute the percentage overlap between repertoires, the number of shared unique clonotypes was divided by the size of the smaller repertoire. Repertoire richness was assessed with RTK rarefaction, the Chao1 estimator, and Recon v2.1 estimates of unobserved clonotypes. Generation probabilities for all TCRbeta clonotypes obtained by the gDNA method from several donors were computed using OLGA. TCRdb retrieved this table from immuneACCESS and kept in-frame rearrangements only. Not all clones are present; in checked studies, unresolved V genes account for under half, and no reason is known for the remainder. For V, J and clone size, that table is used; D and trimming come from the DNA. The sample profile shows 2 million to 2.5 million clones; around 93% of them were found once. The top ten constitute around 0.35% of the sample.

Remarks on this clone: Its antigen remains undetermined. Nothing much larger sits one base from this clone, and base qualities are not available.

The full study reports these points: Even with the large sequencing depth, rarefaction of the sorted-subset datasets indicated that sequencing was incomplete. Sharing across a few donors was observed for about 5% of naive CD4, 3% to 3.5% of naive CD8, 2% to 2.5% of memory CD4, and roughly 0.4% of memory CD8 clonotypes. Estimated clonotype richness was generally larger for naive than for memory subsets. Pairwise subsampling led to the expectation that sequencing depth would affect the degree of clonotype sharing among donors. Compared with non-shared clonotypes, the clonotypes found in all four sorted-subset donors had higher generation probabilities. Only blood was sampled, and tissue TCR repertoires likely differ from those in blood. Because the study included only a small number of donors, the genetic and exposure-history diversity represented was limited.

Sample: naive CD4+ T cells from PBMCs. This sample's cell subset or site label indicates: CD45RA+ positively selected. The receptor was isolated from a man aged 18 to 35 in good health. Some clones in this sample may be carry-over from other donors' samples. Recombination connected TRBV7-2 to TRBJ1-1, with 8 middle bases fitting TRBD1. The DNA is as follows: TGTGCCAGCAGCTTGGTTCATCCAGGGGGCGGAATGAACACTGAAGCTTTCTTT. This translates into CASSLVHPGGGMNTEAFF. Extended through the reference TRBV7-2 and TRBJ1-1 proteins, this CDR3 yields the full variable domain: GAGVSQSPSNKVTEKGKDVELRCDPISGHTALYWYRQSLGQGLEFLIYFQGNSAPDKSGLPSDRFSAERTGGSVSTLTIQRTQQEDSAVYLCASSLVHPGGGMNTEAFFGQGTRLTVV.